This T cell receptor (beta chain) was sequenced in a study of T cell changes during pregnancy in multiple sclerosis. Sequencing was performed with immunoSEQ multiplex PCR; in TCRdb, only in-frame clones are kept and a portion is missing. The sample has tens of thousands of clones, about nine tenths seen once. In germline, CDR1 is SQVTM, CDR2 ANQGSEA. Deletions cut 4 bases from V and 3 bases from J, with 15 bases between. CDR3 size: 14 residues. This chain joins TRBV29-1 and TRBJ1-1; D possibly corresponds to TRBD1 (6 bases). Sequenced here: CD4+ T cells from peripheral blood mononuclear cells, sampled before pregnancy. This TCR was recovered from a female donor with multiple sclerosis, enrolled in a pregnancy study. As DNA, the CDR3 is TGCAGCGTTGTGACAGGCTCTTTCTACACTGAAGCTTTCTTT. Translating gives CSVVTGSFYTEAFF.